This T cell receptor (beta chain) came from a study of somatic mutations in cytotoxic T cells in rheumatoid arthritis. Whole-study context: Flow sorting of some V beta antibody-stained T cells reached nearly 100% purity, with V beta1+ cells also TCRB-sequenced.

Assay used: immunoSEQ multiplex PCR; TCRdb lists only in-frame clones, some missing. This sample carries roughly 2,200 clones, 70% to 90% of them seen once, and the ten largest clones take around 11%. Input material: CD8+ T cells sorted from blood. This sequence originates from a woman aged 70-85 years with rheumatoid arthritis.

Here the CDR3 reads CASSWEVDNEQFF. CDR3 coding DNA: TGTGCCAGCAGCTGGGAGGTTGACAATGAGCAGTTCTTC. This chain connects TRBV11-2 to TRBJ2-1; weak D call: TRBD2 (6 bases). Trimming removed 4 bases from V and 5 bases from J, with 9 bases in between. The CDR3 is made up of 13 amino acids. Germline V CDR1 and CDR2: SGHAT, FQNNGV.